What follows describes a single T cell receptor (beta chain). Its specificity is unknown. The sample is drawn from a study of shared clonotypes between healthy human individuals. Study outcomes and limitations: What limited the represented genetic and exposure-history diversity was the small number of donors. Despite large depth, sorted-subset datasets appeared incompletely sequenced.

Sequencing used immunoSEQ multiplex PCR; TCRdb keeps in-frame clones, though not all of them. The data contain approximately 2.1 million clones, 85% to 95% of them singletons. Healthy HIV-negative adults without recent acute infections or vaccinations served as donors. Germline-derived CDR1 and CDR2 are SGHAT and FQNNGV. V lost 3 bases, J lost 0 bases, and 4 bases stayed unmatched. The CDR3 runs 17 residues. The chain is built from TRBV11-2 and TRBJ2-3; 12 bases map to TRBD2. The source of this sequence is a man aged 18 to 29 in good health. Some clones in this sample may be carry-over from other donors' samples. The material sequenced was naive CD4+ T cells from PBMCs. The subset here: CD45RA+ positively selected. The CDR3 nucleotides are TGTGCCAGCAGCTTTCGGACTAGCGGGGAAAGCACAGATACGCAGTATTTT. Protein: CASSFRTSGESTDTQYF.